These T cell receptor beta chains were read from a single sample in a study of T cells after yellow fever vaccination. From the 5' RACE reads, TCRdb called clonotypes with MiXCR, one entry per CDR3 protein. The sample has about 300,000 distinct CDR3 sequences; 6.8% are singletons. The specimen comprised PBMCs, sampled about 41 days after the first yellow fever vaccination. The receptors stem from a man younger than 35 who received the YFV17D yellow fever vaccine. Both conserved end residues are part of each CDR3. D genes are given only for firm matches. Clone size is stated in some rows and not others, as once, few, many or a class when expanded.

>-|TRBV6-5|TRBJ2-7|-
TGTGCCAGCAGTTACTCACCGGGACTCTACGAGCAGTACTTC
CASSYSPGLYEQYF
>TRBD1|TRBV12-5|TRBJ1-1|few
TGTGCTAGTGGTAGACAGGGGAGCACTGAAGCTTTCTTT
CASGRQGSTEAFF
>TRBD2|TRBV20-1|TRBJ2-3|few
TGCAGTGCACCGACTAGCGGGGTGACAGATACGCAGTATTTT
CSAPTSGVTDTQYF
>-|TRBV12-3/TRBV12-4|TRBJ2-5|many
TGTGCCAGCAGTTTGGGGCTGAAGGGGACCCAGTACTTC
CASSLGLKGTQYF
>-|TRBV7-2|TRBJ1-5|few
TGTGCCAGCAGCGCTGCCGGGGGAAAAAGTCAGCCCCAGCATTTT
CASSAAGGKSQPQHF
>-|TRBV29-1|TRBJ2-5|-
TGCAGCGTTGAAGGACGGAATACGGAGACCCAGTACTTC
CSVEGRNTETQYF
>TRBD2|TRBV6-1|TRBJ2-7|-
TGTGCCAGCAGTGAACCAGCGGGGGGGCCCTCCTACGAGCAGTACTTC
CASSEPAGGPSYEQYF
>TRBD2|TRBV5-1|TRBJ2-3|few
TGCGCCAGCAGCTCCGGCGTAGCGGGCTCAGATACGCAGTATTTT
CASSSGVAGSDTQYF
>TRBD2|TRBV7-3|TRBJ2-1|few
TGTGCCAGCAGCTTAAGGGCTAGCGGGCTTAGCTCCTACAATGAGCAGTTCTTC
CASSLRASGLSSYNEQFF
>-|TRBV4-2|TRBJ1-1|many
TGTGCCAGCAGTGCCGGGACGGGGAACACTGAAGCTTTCTTT
CASSAGTGNTEAFF
>-|TRBV4-2|TRBJ2-7|few
TGTGCCAGCAGCCAACTGCCCTCCTACGAGCAGTACTTC
CASSQLPSYEQYF
>-|TRBV5-1|TRBJ2-1|-
TGCGCCAGCAGCTTGGAGGGGCAGGGGAAGGCCAATGAGCAGTTCTTC
CASSLEGQGKANEQFF
>-|TRBV28|TRBJ2-3|few
TGTGCCAGCAGGACCCATGGGGACGGACCCACAGATACGCAGTATTTT
CASRTHGDGPTDTQYF
>-|TRBV7-9|TRBJ1-6|-
TGTGCCAGCAGCGATACGGCGGGGCGGAATTCACCCCTCCACTTT
CASSDTAGRNSPLHF
>-|TRBV25-1|TRBJ2-1|-
TGTGCCAGCAGCGCTACGATGAACTACAATGAGCAGTTCTTC
CASSATMNYNEQFF
>-|TRBV7-7|TRBJ2-5|-
TGTGCTAGCAGCTCGCAACTAGGGGGAATACAAGAGACCCAGTACTTC
CASSSQLGGIQETQYF
>-|TRBV20-1|TRBJ2-7|-
TGCAGTGCTAGAGTCGCTTCACTCTACGAGCAGTACTTC
CSARVASLYEQYF
>-|TRBV29-1|TRBJ2-1|many
TGCAGCGTTGAGGCCAGCAGCAGCAATGAGCAGTTCTTC
CSVEASSSNEQFF
>-|TRBV20-1|TRBJ2-1|few
TGCAGTGCTAGAAGGCGGTGGACAGACCGGGGGGCAAGTTTTGAGCAGTTCTTC
CSARRRWTDRGASFEQFF
>-|TRBV5-1|TRBJ2-5|many
TGCGCCAGCAGCTTGTCAAGCCAAGAGACCCAGTACTTC
CASSLSSQETQYF
>-|TRBV29-1|TRBJ1-2|few
TGCAGCGTTGACCACTCTGCCGACTTCTATGGCTACACCTTC
CSVDHSADFYGYTF
>-|TRBV4-3|TRBJ2-2|few
TGCGCCAGCAGCCTAGGGCCGGGGGCAAGCACCGGGGAGCTGTTTTTT
CASSLGPGASTGELFF
>-|TRBV5-1|TRBJ1-5|-
TGCGCCAGCAGCCCTAGGGGGGTTAGCAATCAGCCCCAGCATTTT
CASSPRGVSNQPQHF
>-|TRBV28|TRBJ2-2|many
TGTGCCAGCAGTCCCGGGTCCCGGGGCACCGGGGAGCTGTTTTTT
CASSPGSRGTGELFF
>-|TRBV4-1|TRBJ2-4|few
TGCGCCAGCAGCCAGAGGGATCTGGCCAAAAACATTCAGTACTTC
CASSQRDLAKNIQYF
>-|TRBV7-3|TRBJ2-1|-
TGTGCCAGCAGCTTATTGGGCGGGGACAATGAGCAGTTCTTC
CASSLLGGDNEQFF
>-|TRBV4-2|TRBJ1-5|-
TGTGCCAGCAGCCAAGTACTGAATAGCAATCAGCCCCAGCATTTT
CASSQVLNSNQPQHF
>TRBD2|TRBV7-2|TRBJ2-5|few
TGTGCCAGCAGCTCTCCCAGCGGGGGCGGGACCCAGTACTTC
CASSSPSGGGTQYF
>-|TRBV7-2|TRBJ2-3|-
TGTGCCATCAATTTCCGGGGGATACGTGGCACAGATACGCAGTATTTT
CAINFRGIRGTDTQYF
>-|TRBV5-6|TRBJ2-3|-
TGTGCCAGCAGGTCATTGAGCACAGATACGCAGTATTTT
CASRSLSTDTQYF
>-|TRBV4-1|TRBJ1-3|few
TGCGCCAGCAGCCAACCCATAGGCAGGGCCGGAAACACCATATATTTT
CASSQPIGRAGNTIYF
>TRBD2|TRBV20-1|TRBJ2-2|many
TGCAGTACAACCCGGGGGGGCCACGCCGGGGAGCTGTTTTTT
CSTTRGGHAGELFF
>-|TRBV7-8|TRBJ2-2|-
TGTGCCAGCAGCTTAGTAGGGAACCCGAACACCGGGGAGCTGTTTTTT
CASSLVGNPNTGELFF
>-|TRBV5-4|TRBJ2-7|many
TGTGCCAGCAGCACCGGGACTTCCTCCTACGAGCAGTACTTC
CASSTGTSSYEQYF
>-|TRBV20-1|TRBJ1-2|few
TGCAGTGCTAGAGAAGGCACAGGGCGGATCTATGGCTACACCTTC
CSAREGTGRIYGYTF